The source of this TCR beta chain is a study of early T cells in non-severe SARS-CoV-2 infection. Turning to the study itself: Whole-blood bulk RNA, unsorted, was sequenced, and chains were unpaired. General study findings and limits: Reliance on VDJdb matching favored anti-spike CD8 responses; private and CD4 specificities were missed.

Germline CDR1 SQVTM, CDR2 ANQGSEA. CDR3 length equals 14 residues. The V gene lost 2 bases and the J gene lost 5 bases, with 15 bases spanning the gap. Individual cDNA molecules were tagged with unique molecular identifiers, the study reported. TCRdb processed the 5' RACE reads anew with MiXCR; each CDR3 protein has one entry. The sample comprises 57,000 or so distinct CDR3 sequences, about 12% of which are singletons, and about 1% rests with the top ten. This clonotype was seen many times. What it recognizes is unknown. The chain links TRBV29-1 to TRBJ1-1, with D possibly TRBD1 on 5 matching bases. Source: whole blood, taken at baseline. The origin of this receptor is an adult who was a healthcare worker with PCR-confirmed SARS-CoV-2 infection or an uninfected control (not recorded which). The donor label of this sample is uncertain. The DNA for the CDR3 is TGCAGCGTTGAAAAGGTGGCCGGGGGGACTGAAGCTTTCTTT. As protein: CSVEKVAGGTEAFF.